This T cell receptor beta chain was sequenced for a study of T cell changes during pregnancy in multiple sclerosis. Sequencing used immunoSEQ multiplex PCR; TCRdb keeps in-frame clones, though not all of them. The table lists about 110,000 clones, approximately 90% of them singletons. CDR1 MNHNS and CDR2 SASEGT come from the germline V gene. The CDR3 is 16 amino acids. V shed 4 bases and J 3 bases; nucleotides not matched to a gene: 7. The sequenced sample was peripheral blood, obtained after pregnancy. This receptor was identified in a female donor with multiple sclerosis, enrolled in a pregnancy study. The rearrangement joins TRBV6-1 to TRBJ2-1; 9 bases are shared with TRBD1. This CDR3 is CASSVAGTGNYNEQFF. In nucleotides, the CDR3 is TGTGCCAGCAGTGTAGCCGGGACAGGGAACTACAATGAGCAGTTCTTC.